This T cell receptor beta chain was recorded in a study of blood T cell repertoires in COVID-19. About the study: Sample material is recorded as cDNA or gDNA derived from T cells, B-cell-depleted T cells, or PBMCs.

The CDR3 is 18 amino acids. Germline assignment: CDR1 SGHVS and CDR2 FQNEAQ. With V trimmed by 2 bases and J by 6 bases, 15 bases remained unmatched. Assay used: immunoSEQ multiplex PCR; TCRdb lists only in-frame clones, some missing. The data contain around 40,000 clones, about 80% of them singletons. This clone showed up just once. The TCR originated in an elderly man with active or convalescent COVID-19. This chain links TRBV7-8 with TRBJ2-7; TRBD2 matches at 11 bases. The specimen sequenced was peripheral blood. CDR3 bases: TGTGCCAGCAGCTTACTCGGGACTAGCGGCCGCTGGGTTTCCGAGCAGTACTTC. It yields the protein CASSLLGTSGRWVSEQYF.